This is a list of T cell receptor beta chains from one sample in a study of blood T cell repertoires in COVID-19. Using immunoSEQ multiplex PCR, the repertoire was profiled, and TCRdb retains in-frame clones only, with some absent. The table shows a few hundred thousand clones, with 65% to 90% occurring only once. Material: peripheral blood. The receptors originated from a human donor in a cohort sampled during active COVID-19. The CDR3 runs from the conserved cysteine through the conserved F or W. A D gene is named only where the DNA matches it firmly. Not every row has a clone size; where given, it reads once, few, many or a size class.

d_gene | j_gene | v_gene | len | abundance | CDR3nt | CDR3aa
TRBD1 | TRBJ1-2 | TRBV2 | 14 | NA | TGTGCCAGCAGCGCGGACAGGAGGGGGGATGGCTACACCTTC | CASSADRRGDGYTF
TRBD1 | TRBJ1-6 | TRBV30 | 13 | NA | TGTGCCTGGAGTAGACAGGGAAATTCACCCCTCCACTTT | CAWSRQGNSPLHF
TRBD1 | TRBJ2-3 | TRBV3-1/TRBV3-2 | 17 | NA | TGTGCCAGCAGCCGTCCCGGGACAGGGGTACGGGGCGATACGCAGTATTTT | CASSRPGTGVRGDTQYF
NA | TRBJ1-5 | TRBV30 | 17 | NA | TGTGCCTGGAGTGTACAAAGGGGCCCTGGAGGGAATCAGCCCCAGCATTTT | CAWSVQRGPGGNQPQHF
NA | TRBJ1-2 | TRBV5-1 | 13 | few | TGCGCCAGCAGCTCCGGACTGAGATATGGCTACACCTTC | CASSSGLRYGYTF
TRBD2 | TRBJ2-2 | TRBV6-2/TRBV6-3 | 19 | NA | TGTGCCAGCAGTACCGCCGGACTAGCGGAAAATTCACGCACCGGGGAGCTGTTTTTT | CASSTAGLAENSRTGELFF
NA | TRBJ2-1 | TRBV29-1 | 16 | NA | TGCAGCGTTGATTTGCAGGGCAGGTGGACGTCGGGTGGGCAGTTCTTC | CSVDLQGRWTSGGQFF
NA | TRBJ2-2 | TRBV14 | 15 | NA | TGTGCCAGCAGCACCCTCGAGTCAAACACCGGGGAGCTGTTTTTT | CASSTLESNTGELFF
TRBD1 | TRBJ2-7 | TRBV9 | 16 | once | TGTGCCAGCAGCGCCTCGGGACAGGGGATAGTTAGCGAGCAGTACTTC | CASSASGQGIVSEQYF
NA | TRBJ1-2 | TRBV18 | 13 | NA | TGTGCCAGCTCACCCCGACCCCAGGATGGCTACACCTTC | CASSPRPQDGYTF
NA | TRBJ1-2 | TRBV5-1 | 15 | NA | TGCGCCAGCAGCTGGGCAGGGGCGAGTGACTATGGCTACACCTTC | CASSWAGASDYGYTF
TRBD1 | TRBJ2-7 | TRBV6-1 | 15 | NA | TGTGCCAGCAGTGACCGGCGACAGGGGACCTACGAGCAGTACTTC | CASSDRRQGTYEQYF
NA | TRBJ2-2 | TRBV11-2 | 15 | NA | TGTGCCAGCAGCTTAACAGGTTTTACCACCGGGGAGCTGTTTTTT | CASSLTGFTTGELFF
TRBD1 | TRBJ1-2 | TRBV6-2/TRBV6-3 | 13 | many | TGTGCCAGCAGTTACTCTACAGGGGTTGGCTACACCTTC | CASSYSTGVGYTF
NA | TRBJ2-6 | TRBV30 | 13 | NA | TGTGCCACTGAACCCACTGGGGCCAACGTCCTGACTTTC | CATEPTGANVLTF
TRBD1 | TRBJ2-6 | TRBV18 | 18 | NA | TGTGCCAGCTCACCCCCGGGACAGAAAAAATCTGGGGCCAACGTCCTGACTTTC | CASSPPGQKKSGANVLTF
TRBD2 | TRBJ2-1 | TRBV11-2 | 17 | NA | TGTGCCAGCAGCTCGAAAATAGCGGGGGGGCACTACAATGAGCAGTTCTTC | CASSSKIAGGHYNEQFF
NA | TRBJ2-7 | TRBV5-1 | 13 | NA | TGCGCCAGCAGCTTCCGAGGATCCTACGAGCAGTACTTC | CASSFRGSYEQYF
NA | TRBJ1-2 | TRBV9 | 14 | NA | TGTGCCAGCAGCGTAGGAGACAGAAACTATGGCTACACCTTC | CASSVGDRNYGYTF
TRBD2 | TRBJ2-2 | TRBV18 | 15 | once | TGTGCCAGCTCACCGCTAGCGGGGGGGCCCGGGGAGCTGTTTTTT | CASSPLAGGPGELFF
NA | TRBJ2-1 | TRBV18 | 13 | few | TGTGCCAGCTCACCGACAGTTTACAATGAGCAGTTCTTC | CASSPTVYNEQFF
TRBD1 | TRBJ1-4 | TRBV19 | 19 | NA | TGTGCCAGTAGTTCCCCCCCAGGACAGGTTAGGAGGACTAATGAAAAACTGTTTTTT | CASSSPPGQVRRTNEKLFF
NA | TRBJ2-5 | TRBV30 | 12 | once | TGTGCCTGGAAAAGGGGAAGAGAGACCCAGTACTTC | CAWKRGRETQYF
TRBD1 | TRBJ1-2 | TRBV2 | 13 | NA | TGTGCCAGCAAAATCGACAGGGATGGGGGCTACACCTTC | CASKIDRDGGYTF